A selection of T cell receptor beta chains follows, all from one sample in a study of blood T cell repertoires in COVID-19. Measured with immunoSEQ multiplex PCR; TCRdb has only the in-frame clones, and not every one. This sample has under 250,000 clones, with more than 65% found just once. Sequencing used peripheral blood. The receptors here all came from a woman aged 80 or over with acute or convalescent COVID-19. Both conserved end residues are part of each CDR3.

V: TRBV19; J: TRBJ1-5; CDR3: CASATGTSNQPQHF
V: TRBV29-1; J: TRBJ2-3; CDR3: CSVERGGIDTQYF
V: TRBV19; J: TRBJ2-1; CDR3: CASSIGLGRSNEQFF
V: TRBV5-4; J: TRBJ2-7; CDR3: CASSLPRGQGTYEQYF
V: TRBV28; J: TRBJ1-2; CDR3: CASRGAGGLGYTF
V: TRBV4-1; J: TRBJ1-2; CDR3: CASSPPRAGYGYTF
V: TRBV10-3; J: TRBJ2-1; CDR3: CAISEMGGHEQFF
V: TRBV15; J: TRBJ1-4; CDR3: CATSREVEGKLFF
V: TRBV28; J: TRBJ1-2; CDR3: CASSLLLFSRPQGKSNYGYTF
V: TRBV6-6; J: TRBJ1-5; CDR3: CASRPGRGGNQPQHF
V: TRBV6-6; J: TRBJ2-1; CDR3: CASIPVAVTNEQFF
V: TRBV2; J: TRBJ2-7; CDR3: CASTPQVRGAKWYEQYF
V: TRBV28; J: TRBJ2-1; CDR3: CASSSSHRTGVKGAWFF
V: TRBV6-5; J: TRBJ1-5; CDR3: CAYSGGQNQPQHF
V: TRBV6-5; J: TRBJ1-2; CDR3: CASSYSGTVGGYTF
V: TRBV6-5; J: TRBJ1-1; CDR3: CASSLTGENTEAFF
V: TRBV27; J: TRBJ2-1; CDR3: CASSLLYSGGAPYEQFF
V: TRBV6-1; J: TRBJ2-7; CDR3: CASSEARLADEQYF
V: TRBV5-7; J: TRBJ1-4; CDR3: CASSSYPGTGVSLNEKLFF
V: TRBV6-5; J: TRBJ1-2; CDR3: CASSSLGQGRGYTF
V: TRBV5-4; J: TRBJ1-2; CDR3: CASSARTGYGYTF
V: TRBV14; J: TRBJ1-2; CDR3: CASSQVLTGVGFRYGYTF
V: TRBV30; J: TRBJ2-7; CDR3: CAWGGTIADYEQYF
V: TRBV24-1; J: TRBJ2-1; CDR3: CATSDQGWAYNEQFF
V: TRBV19; J: TRBJ2-1; CDR3: CASLAGRGGINEQFF
V: TRBV7-3; J: TRBJ1-5; CDR3: CASSLTGGNQPQHF
V: TRBV10-1; J: TRBJ1-2; CDR3: CASTGSQGVGYTF
V: TRBV6-5; J: TRBJ1-2; CDR3: CASSRDRGPWSYTF
V: TRBV6-5; J: TRBJ2-3; CDR3: CASTVLETGADTQYF
V: TRBV5-1; J: TRBJ2-3; CDR3: CASTLAGFTDTQYF
V: TRBV19; J: TRBJ1-6; CDR3: CASSISQGNSPLHF
V: TRBV19; J: TRBJ1-1; CDR3: CASSIAGGSAFF
V: TRBV19; J: TRBJ1-2; CDR3: CASSNIDRNGYTF
V: TRBV3-1/TRBV3-2; J: TRBJ1-2; CDR3: CASGEVSGTGGYGYTF
V: TRBV5-1; J: TRBJ2-7; CDR3: CASSPGTGEYEQYF
V: TRBV6-5; J: TRBJ2-1; CDR3: CATQGHNEQFF
V: TRBV12-3/TRBV12-4; J: TRBJ2-3; CDR3: CASSLEEATQYF
V: TRBV27; J: TRBJ2-2; CDR3: CASSFSARQRGTGELFF
V: TRBV5-1; J: TRBJ1-2; CDR3: CASSDGGTGLGGYTF
V: TRBV6-6; J: TRBJ2-7; CDR3: CARGYQQYF
V: TRBV5-4; J: TRBJ2-4; CDR3: CASSSLRAGLAKNIQYF
V: TRBV5-1; J: TRBJ1-5; CDR3: CASSLRGSSSQPQHF
V: TRBV19; J: TRBJ1-1; CDR3: CASRGQTNTEAFF
V: TRBV5-1; J: TRBJ1-6; CDR3: CASSLWGQSSYNSPLHF
V: TRBV28; J: TRBJ1-2; CDR3: CASGDRGRNTF
V: TRBV5-6; J: TRBJ2-7; CDR3: CASSSGVLPPYEQYF
V: TRBV6-1; J: TRBJ1-3; CDR3: CASSEFLQGTGNTIYF
V: TRBV5-1; J: TRBJ1-3; CDR3: CASQQGQGNTIYF
V: TRBV5-1; J: TRBJ2-2; CDR3: CASSLTTGGITGELFF
V: TRBV7-8; J: TRBJ2-7; CDR3: CASSLLGGERLATYYF
V: TRBV6-1; J: TRBJ1-1; CDR3: CASSEAWVGTGRNTEAFF
V: TRBV28; J: TRBJ1-2; CDR3: CASSLSPRGGYTF
V: TRBV5-1; J: TRBJ2-3; CDR3: CASSITSSDTQYF